These 22 T cell receptor beta chains originate from one sample sequenced in a study of blood T cell repertoires in COVID-19. Measured with immunoSEQ multiplex PCR; TCRdb has only the in-frame clones, and not every one. Here the sample spans 490,000 or so clones, more than 85% being singletons. Sequencing input: PBMCs or T cells enriched from blood (not recorded which). All receptors come from a woman aged 55-69 years who had recovered from COVID-19.

The chain employs TRBV6-5 and TRBJ1-1; 7 bases fit TRBD1. The CDR3 extends over 14 amino acids. V lost 0 bases and J lost 5; bases outside the gene matches: 3. Germline loops: CDR1 MNHEY, CDR2 SVGAGI. The CDR3 here is CASSYSGTETEAFF. The CDR3 bases are TGTGCCAGCAGTTACTCGGGGACAGAGACTGAAGCTTTCTTT.

CDR3 sequence: CASSEGGGKGKLFF. CDR3 in DNA: TGTGCCAGCAGTGAAGGAGGGGGCAAGGGAAAACTGTTTTTT. J is TRBJ1-4 and V is TRBV6-1, with 7 bases lining up with TRBD1. Looked up from germline, CDR1 is MNHNS and CDR2 is SASEGT. The CDR3 loop spans 14 amino acids. V shed 1 base and J 10 bases; nucleotides not matched to a gene: 6.

This clone occurred once. The chain joins TRBV6-5 to TRBJ1-2; 7 bases match TRBD1. Germline CDR1 is MNHEY and CDR2 is SVGAGI. The CDR3 runs 13 residues. The V segment lost 3 bases and the J segment 6 bases; nucleotides outside the gene matches: 4. CDR3: CASSYIGGHGYTF. The CDR3 DNA reads as TGTGCCAGCAGTTATATAGGGGGCCATGGCTACACCTTC.

Details on this clone: The identical CDR3 is also encoded by other nucleotide sequences in the sample. J is TRBJ2-5 and V is TRBV4-2, with 7 positions matching TRBD2. J lost 5 bases, V lost 0 bases, and 0 bases had no gene match. The CDR3 runs to 13 residues. Germline V CDR1 and CDR2: LGHNA, YNFKEQ. The CDR3 region has the DNA TGTGCCAGCAGCCAAGAGGGGGGGGAGACCCAGTACTTC. It is translated as CASSQEGGETQYF.

This rearrangement joins TRBV19 to TRBJ1-6, with 7 bases aligning to TRBD1. J was trimmed by 5 bases and V by 6 bases; bases with no gene match: 4. CDR3 length equals 14 residues. Germline CDR1 is LNHDA and CDR2 is SQIVND (reference sequence). DNA of the CDR3: TGTGCCAGTAGGGCCGGGACAGATAATTCACCCCTCCACTTT. Its translation: CASRAGTDNSPLHF.

The V gene is TRBV9, the J gene TRBJ2-5; 14 bases are shared with TRBD2. Looked up from germline, CDR1 is SGDLS and CDR2 is YYNGEE. V shed 4 bases, J shed 4 bases, and the junction held 6 bases outside the gene matches. The CDR3 has 16 amino acids. The CDR3 loop is CASSPSTSGGAETQYF. CDR3 coding DNA: TGTGCCAGCAGCCCCTCGACTAGCGGGGGGGCAGAGACCCAGTACTTC.

The V and J genes are TRBV11-3 and TRBJ2-7; 7 nucleotides match TRBD1. J gave up 2 bases and V 3 bases, and 4 bases lay outside the gene matches. CDR3 length: 14 residues. Germline lookup yields CDR1 SGHNT and CDR2 YENEEA. CDR3 sequence reads: CASSLTGTAYEQYF. DNA of the CDR3: TGTGCCAGCAGCTTGACCGGGACAGCCTACGAGCAGTACTTC.

This chain joins TRBV7-2 and TRBJ2-1; D unresolved. The CDR3 extends over 12 amino acids. Trimming took off 3 bases at V and 10 bases at J, with 10 bases between the two ends. CDR1 is SGHTA and CDR2 is FQGNSA in the germline V gene. The CDR3 loop is CASSLERWEQFF. CDR3 DNA sequence: TGTGCCAGCAGCTTGGAGAGGTGGGAGCAGTTCTTC. The whole variable domain, filled in from reference TRBV7-2 and TRBJ2-1, reads GAGVSQSPSNKVTEKGKDVELRCDPISGHTALYWYRQSLGQGLEFLIYFQGNSAPDKSGLPSDRFSAERTGGSVSTLTIQRTQQEDSAVYLCASSLERWEQFFGPGTRLTVL.

As for this clone: The same CDR3 can be traced to other DNA sequences in this sample. V usage is TRBV11-2 and J usage is TRBJ2-7; 10 positions agree with TRBD1. V was pared by 1 base and J by 3 bases, with 0 bases of the junction left unmatched. Germline assignment: CDR1 SGHAT and CDR2 FQNNGV. This CDR3 region has 14 residues. The CDR3 loop reads CASSLGTGGYEQYF. Written as DNA, the CDR3 is TGTGCCAGCAGCTTAGGGACAGGGGGCTACGAGCAGTACTTC. Using reference TRBV11-2 and TRBJ2-7 for the parts outside the CDR3, the full variable domain is EAGVAQSPRYKIIEKRQSVAFWCNPISGHATLYWYQQILGQGPKLLIQFQNNGVVDDSQLPKDRFSAERLKGVDSTLKIQPAKLEDSAVYLCASSLGTGGYEQYFGPGTRLTVT.

This clone was seen a handful of times. V gene TRBV19 combines with J gene TRBJ1-5; maybe TRBD1 (5 bases). Trimming left V 7 bases short and J 1 base short, with 11 bases between. The CDR3 is made up of 14 amino acids. From germline, CDR1 is LNHDA and CDR2 SQIVND (reference sequence). The CDR3 is CASMYGGSNQPQHF. The DNA of the CDR3 is TGTGCCAGTATGTATGGGGGGAGCAATCAGCCCCAGCATTTT.

This clone was detected a few times. This rearrangement joins TRBV11-2 to TRBJ2-7; D perhaps matches TRBD1 (5 bases). The CDR3 is 13 residues long. V was cut by 5 bases and J by 0 bases, with 8 bases left in between. Looked up from germline, CDR1 is SGHAT and CDR2 is FQNNGV. CDR3 in amino acids: CASSRQSSYEQYV. Here the CDR3 DNA reads TGTGCCAGCAGCCGACAGAGCTCCTACGAGCAGTACGTC.

The chain links TRBV5-1 to TRBJ1-1; D remains ambiguous. Trimming stripped 2 bases from V and 0 bases from J, with 11 bases between. The germline V gene has CDR1 SGHRS and CDR2 YFSETQ. The CDR3 extends over 15 amino acids. The CDR3 DNA sequence: TGCGCCAGCAGCTTCCTGGCTAGCGTGAACACTGAAGCTTTCTTT. Its translation is CASSFLASVNTEAFF.

V and J are TRBV2 and TRBJ1-1; D is undetermined. The CDR3 loop spans 13 amino acids. CDR1 is SNHLY, CDR2 FYNNEI, per germline. Trimming took off 8 bases at V and 2 bases at J, with 12 bases between the two ends. The DNA for the CDR3 is TGTGCCAGCCACGCCGAGGTCAACACTGAAGCTTTCTTT. It is translated as CASHAEVNTEAFF.

The chain links TRBV10-3 to TRBJ2-1, with 13 bases identical to TRBD2. The CDR3 sequence is 16 residues long. The germline gives CDR1 ENHRY, CDR2 SYGVKD. The V gene end was trimmed by 4 bases and the J gene end by 7 bases; junction bases not matched to a gene: 7. CDR3: CAISGVGTSGDNEQFF. DNA of the CDR3: TGTGCCATCAGTGGGGTCGGGACTAGCGGGGATAATGAGCAGTTCTTC.

The chain uses TRBV14 and TRBJ2-5; a weak D match, TRBD1 (5 bases). CDR3 size: 14 residues. Trimming took off 1 base at V and 7 bases at J, with 13 bases between the two ends. Germline-derived CDR1 and CDR2 are SGHDN and FVKESK. The CDR3 reads CASSQGSQQGTQYF. The CDR3 DNA sequence: TGTGCCAGCAGCCAAGGATCACAGCAGGGGACCCAGTACTTC. The full variable domain, in which reference TRBV14 and TRBJ2-5 provide the parts outside the CDR3, is EAGVTQFPSHSVIEKGQTVTLRCDPISGHDNLYWYRRVMGKEIKFLLHFVKESKQDESGMPNNRFLAERTGGTYSTLKVQPAELEDSGVYFCASSQGSQQGTQYFGPGTRLLVL.

This clone was found a few times. The chain is built from TRBV27 and TRBJ1-6; D is undetermined. Germline V gives CDR1 MNHEY, CDR2 SMNVEV (reference sequence). CDR3 length: 16 residues. V was cut by 5 bases and J by 0 bases, with 11 bases left in between. The CDR3 here is CASSVGTGSYNSPLHF. The DNA of the CDR3 is TGTGCCAGCAGTGTCGGTACGGGCTCCTATAATTCACCCCTCCACTTT.

The gene calls are TRBV4-1 and TRBJ2-3, with 10 bases matching TRBD2. Germline lookup yields CDR1 MGHRA and CDR2 YSYEKL. V gave up 6 bases and J gave up 4 bases; unmatched junction bases: 7. The CDR3 length is 15 residues. The CDR3, as DNA: TGCGCCAGCAGGTTGTCTAGCGGGAGACCAGATACGCAGTATTTT. Residues: CASRLSSGRPDTQYF.

The CDR3 DNA reads TGTGCCAGCAGACGCCCAGGGGGCCAAGGTGAAAAACTGTTTTTT. This gives the protein CASRRPGGQGEKLFF. This chain connects TRBV6-5 to TRBJ1-4; the match to TRBD1 covers 8 bases. The CDR3 sequence is 15 residues long. Germline trimming cut 6 bases from V and 7 bases from J; bases unmatched to any gene: 10. The germline V gene encodes CDR1 MNHEY and CDR2 SVGAGI.

The rearrangement joins TRBV29-1 to TRBJ1-5; 10 positions match TRBD1. The CDR3 is made up of 14 amino acids. J gave up 3 bases and V 5 bases, and 4 bases lay outside the gene matches. Per germline, CDR1 SQVTM and CDR2 ANQGSEA. In nucleotides, the CDR3 is TGCAGCGTTTGGGACAGGGGATCCAATCAGCCCCAGCATTTT. This translates into CSVWDRGSNQPQHF.

The chain recombines TRBV5-4 with TRBJ2-1, with 8 bases that match TRBD2. The CDR3 has 15 residues. Unmatched junction bases numbered 9, after V lost 4 bases and J lost 6 bases. Germline V gives CDR1 SGHNT, CDR2 YYREEE (reference sequence). The CDR3 DNA is TGTGCCAGCAGCCTGGGACTAGACAGTTTCAATGAGCAGTTCTTC. As protein: CASSLGLDSFNEQFF.

The V and J genes are TRBV2 and TRBJ1-6; 9 positions agree with TRBD1. V was clipped by 6 bases and J by 13 bases; unmatched bases: 7. In germline, CDR1 is SNHLY, CDR2 FYNNEI. CDR3 length equals 13 residues. CDR3 residues: CASSGTGKGPLHF. The CDR3 coding sequence is TGTGCCAGCAGCGGGACAGGGAAGGGGCCCCTCCACTTT.

The V call is TRBV2, the J call TRBJ2-7; 9 nucleotides line up with TRBD1. The CDR3 loop spans 13 amino acids. V lost 6 bases, J lost 6 bases, and 6 bases stayed unmatched. Germline V CDR1 and CDR2: SNHLY, FYNNEI. CDR3 sequence reads: CASSLPTGGEQYF. CDR3 in DNA: TGTGCCAGCAGCCTACCGACAGGGGGCGAGCAGTACTTC.